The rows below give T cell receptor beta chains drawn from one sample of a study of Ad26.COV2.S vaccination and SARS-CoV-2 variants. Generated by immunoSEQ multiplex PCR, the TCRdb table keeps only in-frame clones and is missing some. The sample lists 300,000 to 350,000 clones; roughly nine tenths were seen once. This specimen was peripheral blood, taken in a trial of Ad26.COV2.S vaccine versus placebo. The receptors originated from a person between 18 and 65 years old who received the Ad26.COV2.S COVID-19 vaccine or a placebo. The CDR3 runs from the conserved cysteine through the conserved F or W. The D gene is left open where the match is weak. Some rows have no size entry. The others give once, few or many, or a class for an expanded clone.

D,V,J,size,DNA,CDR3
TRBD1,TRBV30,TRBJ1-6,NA,TGTGCCTGGAGTGGGGACAGGGGCACCTATAATTCACCCCTCCACTTT,CAWSGDRGTYNSPLHF
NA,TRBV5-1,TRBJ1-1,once,TGCGCCAGCAGCTTCGGGGGCTTGAACACTGAAGCTTTCTTT,CASSFGGLNTEAFF
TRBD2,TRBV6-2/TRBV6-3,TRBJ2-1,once,TGTGCCAGCAGTCCGAGGACTAGCGGGAGGTCCGTGCTCCTACAAAGTGAGCAGTTCTTC,CASSPRTSGRSVLLQSEQFF
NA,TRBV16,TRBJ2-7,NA,TGTGCCAGCAGCCAATCGGTAGGGGGAGAGCAGTACTTC,CASSQSVGGEQYF
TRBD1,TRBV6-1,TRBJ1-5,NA,TGTGCCAGCAGTGAAGCCTTCCAGGGGGGGCAGGGCAATCAGCCCCAGCATTTT,CASSEAFQGGQGNQPQHF
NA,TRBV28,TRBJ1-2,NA,TGTGCCAGCAGCCAAAGGGACCTTCATGGCTACACCTTC,CASSQRDLHGYTF
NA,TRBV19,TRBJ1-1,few,TGTGCCAGTAGTGGACCGACAGGCCCTACGAACACTGAAGCTTTCTTT,CASSGPTGPTNTEAFF
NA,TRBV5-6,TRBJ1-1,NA,TGTGCCAGCAGCTTGGGCACTGAAGCTTTCTTT,CASSLGTEAFF
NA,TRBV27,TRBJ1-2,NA,TGTGCCCCACCCCCCCCAACTACTTATGGCTACACCTTC,CAPPPPTTYGYTF
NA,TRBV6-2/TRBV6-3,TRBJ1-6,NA,TGTGCCAGCAGTTATCGGCAGGGGAATTCACCCCTCCACTTT,CASSYRQGNSPLHF
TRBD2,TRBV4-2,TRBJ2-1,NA,TGTGCCAGCAGCCAAGAACCAGCGGGGGGGACTTACAATGAGCAGTTCTTC,CASSQEPAGGTYNEQFF
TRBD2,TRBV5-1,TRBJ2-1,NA,TGCGCCAGCAGCCTGGGAGGGGCTAGCGATGAGCAGTTCTTC,CASSLGGASDEQFF
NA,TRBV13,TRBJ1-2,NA,TGTGCCAGCAGCTCCAGCTACAGGGATCCTAACTATGGCTACACCTTC,CASSSSYRDPNYGYTF
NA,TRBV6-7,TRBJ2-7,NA,TGTGCCAGCCCCTATTCCGGGGGCCGCGGATCACGAAACGAGCAGTACTTC,CASPYSGGRGSRNEQYF
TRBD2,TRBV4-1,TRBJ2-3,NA,TGCGCCAGCAGCCGAACTAGCGGGGGGGCAGATACGCAGTATTTT,CASSRTSGGADTQYF
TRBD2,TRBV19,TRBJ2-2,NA,TGTGCCAGTAGTTGGACTAGCGGGGAGAGCACCGGGGAGCTGTTTTTT,CASSWTSGESTGELFF
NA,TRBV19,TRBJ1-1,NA,TGTGCCAGTAGTATGGGTTTGGGGGTTGTCGAAGCTTTCTTT,CASSMGLGVVEAFF
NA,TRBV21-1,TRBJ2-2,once,TGTGCCAGCAGCAAAGTACAGGGGTGTAACACCGGGGAGCTGTTTTTT,CASSKVQGCNTGELFF
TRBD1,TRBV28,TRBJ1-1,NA,TGTGCCAGCAGTTCCCTCTATTACAGGGGGAACACTGAAGCTTTCTTT,CASSSLYYRGNTEAFF
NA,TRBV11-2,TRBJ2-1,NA,TGTGCCAGCAGCTTAAGCTATGAGCAGTTCTTC,CASSLSYEQFF
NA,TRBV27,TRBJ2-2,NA,TGTGCCAGCAGTTTAGGAGGGGCCGGCGGGGAGCTGTTTTTT,CASSLGGAGGELFF
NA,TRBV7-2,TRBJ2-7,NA,TGTGCCAGCAGCTTAGGCGGCACCTCCTACGAGCAGTACTTC,CASSLGGTSYEQYF
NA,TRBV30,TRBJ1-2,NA,TGTGCCTGGAGTAAGGACTGGAACTATGGCTACACCTTC,CAWSKDWNYGYTF
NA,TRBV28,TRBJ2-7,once,TGTGCCACCCTTGATGGAGGGCCGACCTACGAGCAGTACTTC,CATLDGGPTYEQYF
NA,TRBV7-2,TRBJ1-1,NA,TGTGCCAGCAGCTTTACAAACAGGGCCCACACTGAAGCTTTCTTT,CASSFTNRAHTEAFF
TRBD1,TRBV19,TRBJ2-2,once,TGTGCCAGTAGTCCCTGGGACAGCTTAAACACCGGGGAGCTGTTTTTT,CASSPWDSLNTGELFF
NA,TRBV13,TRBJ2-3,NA,TGTGCCAGCAGCCAGACCGCTACAGATACGCAGTATTTT,CASSQTATDTQYF
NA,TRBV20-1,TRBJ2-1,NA,TGCAGTGCTAGTTGGGCGGACTCCTACAATGAGCAGTTCTTC,CSASWADSYNEQFF
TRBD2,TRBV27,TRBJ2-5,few,TGTGCCAGCAGTTACATGGGACTAGCGGGAAGGGAGACCCAGTACTTC,CASSYMGLAGRETQYF
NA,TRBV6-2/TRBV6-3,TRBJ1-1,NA,TGTGCCAGCAGTTTCCCCCCAATGAACACTGAAGCTTTCTTT,CASSFPPMNTEAFF
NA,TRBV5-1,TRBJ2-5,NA,TGCGCCAGCAGCTCTCCCAGCGGTTACCAGAAAGAGACCCAGTACTTC,CASSSPSGYQKETQYF
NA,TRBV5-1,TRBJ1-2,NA,TGCGCCAGCAAACAGGGATGGGTGGACTATGGCTACACCTTC,CASKQGWVDYGYTF
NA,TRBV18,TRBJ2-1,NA,TGTGCCAGCTCACCTCGTGTGGGCCGGAGCTCCTACAATGAGCAGTTCTTC,CASSPRVGRSSYNEQFF
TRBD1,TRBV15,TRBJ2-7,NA,TGTGCCACCAGCAGAGCGACAGGGGGCTCCTACGAGCAGTACTTC,CATSRATGGSYEQYF
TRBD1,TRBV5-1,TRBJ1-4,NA,TGCGCCAGCAGCTCTACAGGGGGTACTAATGAAAAACTGTTTTTT,CASSSTGGTNEKLFF
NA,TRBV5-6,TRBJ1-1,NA,TGTGCCAGCAGTTCAGGGTTGGGCACTGAAGCTTTCTTT,CASSSGLGTEAFF
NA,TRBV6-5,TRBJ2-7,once,TGTGCCAGCAGTTACTCGGCAGGGGGGGGATACGAGCAGTACTTC,CASSYSAGGGYEQYF
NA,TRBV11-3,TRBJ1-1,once,TGTGCCAGCAGCTTAGATGGGGTTAGCGCTGAAGCTTTCTTT,CASSLDGVSAEAFF
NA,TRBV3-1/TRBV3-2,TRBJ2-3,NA,TGTGCCAGCAGCCAAACAAGGGCATCAGATACGCAGTATTTT,CASSQTRASDTQYF
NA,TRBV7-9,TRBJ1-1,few,TGTGCCAGCAGCTTCGGAGTCTCTCCTGAAGCTTTCTTT,CASSFGVSPEAFF
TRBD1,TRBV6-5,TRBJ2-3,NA,TGTGCCAGCAGGGGGACAGGGACAGATACGCAGTATTTT,CASRGTGTDTQYF
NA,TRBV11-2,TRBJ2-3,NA,TGTGCCACCTTACAGGGAGTTTCATCTGGGGCGCAGTATTTT,CATLQGVSSGAQYF
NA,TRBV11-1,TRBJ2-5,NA,TGTGCCAGCAGCCCTGAAGAGACCCAGTACTTC,CASSPEETQYF
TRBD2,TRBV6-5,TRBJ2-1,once,TGTGCCAGCAGTTACGGACTAGCAGACTACAATGAGCAGTTCTTC,CASSYGLADYNEQFF